This T cell receptor beta chain emerged from a study of T cell responses to AZD1222 COVID-19 vaccine. Study-wide results and caveats: Females outnumbered males among donors, who were mostly white British; clonal diversity was possibly underestimated. Within unmutated variant regions lay the reported targets of nearly half of spike-specific TCRs.

The length of the CDR3 is 14 residues. The ends lost 4 bases at V and 4 bases at J; junction bases unmatched: 1. Germline assignment: CDR1 SGHTA and CDR2 FQGNSA. As regards this clone: What it recognizes is unknown.

The data were produced by immunoSEQ multiplex PCR, yet TCRdb's version contains in-frame clones alone and is incomplete. The sample carries some 80,000 clones, around 90% recorded once. Sample: peripheral blood, taken on day 0 of MenACWY control vaccination. The genes are TRBV7-2 and TRBJ1-6; TRBD1 matches 7 bases. The clonotype comes from an adult in good health. In DNA, the CDR3 is TGTGCCAGCAGCTCGGGACAGTATAATTCACCCCTCCACTTT. Protein: CASSSGQYNSPLHF.